A single T cell receptor beta chain is shown here with its context. Its matching antigen is unknown. Graves' hyperthyroidism showing no ophthalmopathy progression within 18 months was considered stable. Patients aged 18 to 65 had newly diagnosed hyperthyroidism that had lasted under 2 months. This sample is part of a study of T cells in Graves' hyperthyroidism and ophthalmopathy. Findings of the study overall: Separating ophthalmopathy from stable hyperthyroidism was achieved by a 13 V-J model.

Amplified regions were TCR beta CDR3 sequences from RNA transcripts. Using the HTBI primer set, a first-round RT-PCR was run on the TCR CDR3. TCRdb reprocessed the multiplex PCR reads with MiXCR, giving one entry per CDR3 protein. The sample yields about 420,000 distinct CDR3 sequences, roughly 13% seen once. CDR1 and CDR2 (germline): DFQATT, SNEGSKA (reference sequence). The CDR3 runs 16 residues. V lost 3 bases and J 5 bases, leaving 19 bases between the germline ends. Sequenced: blood. The chain joins TRBV20-1 to TRBJ2-2, with D possibly TRBD2 on 6 matching bases. The sequence came from a woman younger than 30 with Graves' hyperthyroidism. CDR3 bases: TGCAGTGCTAGTAGTTTACTAGCAAGAACGACCGGGGAGCTGTTTTTT. Its translation: CSASSLLARTTGELFF.